This TCR beta chain was sequenced in a study of blood T cell repertoires in COVID-19. As for the study in general: Sites in the United States, Italy and Spain provided acute and convalescent COVID-19 samples. The cDNA or gDNA used as material had been derived from T cells, B-cell-depleted T cells, or PBMCs.

Germline CDR1 reads SNHLY; CDR2 reads FYNNEI. The CDR3 totals 12 residues. The V end was cut by 1 base, the J end by 12 bases, with 10 bases between. This clone was counted once. Source study methods: Amplified reference gene primers provided the basis for estimating nucleated cell counts. Sequencing used immunoSEQ multiplex PCR; TCRdb keeps in-frame clones, though not all of them. That table is the source of V, J and clone size, and D and trimming were worked out from the DNA. The repertoire holds roughly 120,000 clones, with around 89% as singletons. The V gene is TRBV2, the J gene TRBJ2-1, with a weak D call TRBD2 (6 bases). The specimen was peripheral blood. The source of this sequence is a woman between 45 and 60 years old with acute or convalescent COVID-19. CDR3 bases: TGTGCCAGCAGTGAAGTCCGCGGGGCGCAGTTCTTC. Protein: CASSEVRGAQFF.